The source of this T cell receptor (beta chain) is a study of blood T cells in healthy people across ages. Worth noting for this clonotype: Its antigen is not identified.

Broader study findings: Long-lived donors had more naive CD4+ cells and higher diversity than aged donors. Lack of knowledge of donor CMV status possibly confounded expanded clonotype changes.

CDR1 and CDR2 (germline): SGHKS, YYEKEE (reference sequence). The V gene lost 4 bases and the J gene lost 2 bases, with 19 bases spanning the gap. The CDR3 runs 16 residues. PCR was performed a second time for about 7 to 11 cycles using a sample-barcoded 5' primer and a J-beta primer mix. TCRdb used MiXCR to reprocess the 5' RACE reads, holding one entry per CDR3 protein. There are about 290,000 distinct CDR3 sequences in the sample; roughly a quarter occur only once, and about 30% lies in the top ten. This chain uses TRBV5-5 with TRBJ2-7, with a possible D match to TRBD2 (5 bases). The TCR sequence derives from a woman in her seventies in good health. The sequencing input was blood. The CDR3 DNA sequence: TGTGCCAGCAGCCCGTTACTTCGGGGAACCCCCTACGAGCAGTACTTC. Residues: CASSPLLRGTPYEQYF.